This T cell receptor (beta chain) came from a study of graft-versus-host responses after intestinal transplantation. Whole-study findings and limits: Graft-donor T cell macrochimerism in patients accompanied high graft-versus-host to host-versus-graft clonal ratios in allografts.

The V gene end was trimmed by 5 bases and the J gene end by 3 bases; junction bases not matched to a gene: 10. Germline values: CDR1 MNHEY, CDR2 SVGAGI. This CDR3 has 15 residues. Comments on this clone: As yet, its antigen is unknown.

Some clones are missing from TCRdb's copy, which holds only in-frame ones; the method was immunoSEQ multiplex PCR. This repertoire shows some 130,000 clones, 95% found once; its top ten account for over 2.5%. Source: unstimulated CD8+ T cells sorted from spleen or lymph node cells, taken before intestinal transplant. The TCR was taken from a human donor who received an intestinal transplant. The chain links TRBV6-5 to TRBJ2-7; 7 nucleotides line up with TRBD1. The CDR3 here is CASSPTGSGNYEQYF. In nucleotides, the CDR3 is TGTGCCAGCAGTCCGACAGGGTCTGGCAACTACGAGCAGTACTTC.